Each of the 32 T cell receptor beta chains below was sequenced from the same sample in a study of T-cell reconstitution after alpha-beta-depleted transplantation in children. This sample's TCRbeta library carried unique molecular identifier barcodes. TCRdb re-derived calls from the PCR reads in MiXCR, one entry per CDR3 protein. The sample yields some 240,000 distinct CDR3 sequences, roughly a tenth seen once. This material consisted of PBMCs from the stem cell graft donor, taken from the stem cell graft. These receptors were taken from a human donor who donated a stem cell graft to a child with SCID.

About this clonotype: One base away lies a much larger clone, so this may be a sequencing read error. In this CDR3 the conserved last residue, phenylalanine or tryptophan, is missing, so a read error is likely. The chain recombines TRBV28 with TRBJ1-1; D is uncertain. Germline V gene data show CDR1 as MDHEN and CDR2 as SYDVKM. The CDR3 is 16 residues long. V was pared by 2 bases and J by 4 bases, with 17 bases between. As DNA, the CDR3 is TGTGCCAGCAGTTTACCCGGACTCCTAGCCGGCACTGAAGCTTTCTCT. This encodes CASSLPGLLAGTEAFS.

The chain uses TRBV4-1 and TRBJ1-5; TRBD1 is a possible D gene (5 bases). Germline CDR1 MGHRA, CDR2 YSYEKL. This CDR3 comprises 15 residues. V was cut by 4 bases and J by 4 bases, with 14 bases left in between. CDR3 nucleotide sequence: TGCGCCAGCAGCCTCAACGAAGGGGTGAATCAGCCCCAGCATTTT. Amino acid sequence: CASSLNEGVNQPQHF.

This clonotype was picked up many times. This chain links TRBV6-6 with TRBJ2-2, with no clear D. Germline CDR1 reads MNHNY; CDR2 reads SVGAGI (reference sequence). The germline V and J ends were trimmed by 8 bases and 6 bases, with 13 bases remaining between them. This CDR3 has 13 residues. The CDR3 DNA reads TGTGCCAGCGCGCTACTCGTTCCCGGGGAGCTGTTTTTT. Translated: CASALLVPGELFF.

In regard to this clonotype: A much more abundant neighbour one base away suggests this may be a read error. The V gene is TRBV20-1, the J gene TRBJ2-3; 11 positions agree with TRBD2. The germline V gene has CDR1 DFQATT and CDR2 SNEGSKA (reference sequence). The CDR3 is made up of 18 amino acids. With 1 base clipped from V and 5 bases from J, the junction kept 14 bases outside the gene matches. CDR3 nucleotides: TGCAGTGCTAGAGGGCCCTCCGATAGCGGGGGGGCTAGAGATACGCAGTATTTT. As protein: CSARGPSDSGGARDTQYF.

This clonotype occurred many times. The rearrangement uses TRBV5-1 and TRBJ2-7, with a weak D call TRBD2 (6 bases). From germline, CDR1 is SGHRS and CDR2 YFSETQ. Trimming cost V 6 bases and J 0 bases, with 13 bases left between them. CDR3 length: 14 amino acids. The CDR3 region has the DNA TGCGCCAGCAACTGGGACGGGAGCTCCTACGAGCAGTACTTC. Protein sequence: CASNWDGSSYEQYF.

This clonotype came up many times. The chain has TRBV20-1 and TRBJ1-6; no reliable D call. Trimming shortened V by 6 bases and J by 9 bases, and 18 bases separated the two germline ends. CDR1 is DFQATT and CDR2 is SNEGSKA in the germline V gene (reference sequence). The length of the CDR3 is 14 residues. The CDR3 DNA reads as TGCAGTGCCATTGAGGGCGGATGGGGTTCACCCCTCCACTTT. This codes for CSAIEGGWGSPLHF.

This clonotype has ten or more counts. An end of the junction differs from the germline gene, which may be a read error. V is TRBV3-1 and J is TRBJ1-1, with D unclear. In germline, CDR1 is LGHDT, CDR2 YNNKEL (reference sequence). The CDR3 totals 15 residues. The DNA for the CDR3 is TGTGCCAGCAGCCAGTTTTCAGGTCCGAACGCTGAAGCTTTCTTT. It yields the protein CASSQFSGPNAEAFF.

This clonotype came up many times. The chain combines TRBV28 with TRBJ1-4; no reliable D call. The germline V and J ends were trimmed by 6 bases and 8 bases, with 16 bases remaining between them. The CDR3 consists of 14 residues. Germline loops: CDR1 MDHEN, CDR2 SYDVKM. The CDR3 loop is CASSQALGREKLFF. The CDR3 DNA reads as TGTGCCAGCAGCCAGGCCCTCGGGAGGGAAAAACTGTTTTTT.

This clonotype showed up many times. V and J are TRBV7-9 and TRBJ2-5; no reliable D call. This CDR3 is 13 amino acids long. V was cut by 6 bases and J by 2 bases, with 10 bases left in between. Germline V gene sequence: CDR1 SEHNR, CDR2 FQNEAQ (reference sequence). In DNA form, the CDR3 reads TGTGCCAGCAGTCGTGGCAAACAAGAGACCCAGTACTTC. Its protein product is CASSRGKQETQYF.

Many counts were recorded for this clonotype. This chain links TRBV9 with TRBJ2-1; 8 bases are a match to TRBD1. Losses at the gene ends were 5 bases for V and 8 bases for J; bases not matched to a gene: 12. The germline V gene encodes CDR1 SGDLS and CDR2 YYNGEE. The CDR3 runs to 15 residues. This CDR3 is CASSEIGTGGDEQFF. The DNA of the CDR3 is TGTGCCAGCAGTGAAATTGGGACAGGCGGCGATGAGCAGTTCTTC.

This clonotype showed up many times. The CDR3 coding sequence is TGTGCCACCAGTGTCCGAGGGGGGTTTGTACAGCCCCAGCATTTT. Amino acid sequence: CATSVRGGFVQPQHF. The rearrangement joins TRBV24-1 to TRBJ1-5; TRBD1 might be the D (6 bases). The ends were cut back, 5 bases at V and 7 bases at J, with 17 bases in the middle. The CDR3 spans 15 residues. In germline, CDR1 is KGHDR, CDR2 SFDVKD.

This clonotype was found a few times. The chain joins TRBV5-1 to TRBJ2-7; tentatively, D is TRBD2 (6 bases). In germline, CDR1 is SGHRS, CDR2 YFSETQ. The CDR3 loop spans 14 amino acids. V was trimmed by 4 bases and J by 0 bases, leaving 11 bases between them. CDR3 DNA: TGCGCCAGCAGCCCGGACGGGAGCTCCTACGAGCAGTACTTC. This encodes CASSPDGSSYEQYF.

Ten or more counts support this clonotype. The chain carries TRBV6-5 and TRBJ2-1; 11 bases are a match to TRBD2. V dropped 2 bases and J dropped 4; count of bases not matched to a gene: 10. The CDR3 is 18 amino acids. Germline lookup yields CDR1 MNHEY and CDR2 SVGAGI. The CDR3 sequence: CASSYTPTSGGFYNEQFF. The CDR3 DNA sequence: TGTGCCAGCAGTTACACACCCACTAGCGGGGGATTTTACAATGAGCAGTTCTTC.

This clonotype appeared many times. The chain joins TRBV19 to TRBJ1-2, with D unclear. CDR1 and CDR2 (germline): LNHDA, SQIVND (reference sequence). V lost 5 bases, J lost 4 bases, and 8 bases lay in between. The length of the CDR3 is 12 residues. The CDR3 protein is CASSYRGYGYTF. The CDR3 DNA sequence: TGTGCCAGTAGTTATCGTGGCTATGGCTACACCTTC.

This clonotype has a count of ten or more. The V gene is TRBV10-3, the J gene TRBJ2-7; TRBD1 matches at 8 bases. The trim removed 10 bases at V and 2 bases at J, leaving 7 bases unmatched. The germline V gene has CDR1 ENHRY and CDR2 SYGVKD. The CDR3 spans 13 residues. CDR3 coding DNA: TGTGCCACCCGACAGGGGCAAACCTACGAGCAGTACTTC. Translated, it gives CATRQGQTYEQYF.

This clonotype occurred many times. V usage is TRBV12-3 or TRBV12-4 and J usage is TRBJ2-2; 11 bases map to TRBD2. CDR3 size: 17 residues. V gave up 6 bases and J gave up 1 base; unmatched junction bases: 7. The CDR3 reads CASRTGTSGVNTGELFF. The CDR3 DNA reads TGTGCCAGCAGGACCGGGACTAGCGGAGTGAACACCGGGGAGCTGTTTTTT.

This clonotype appeared many times. The CDR3 sequence: CATSDWGVGYTF. The CDR3 DNA reads as TGTGCCACCAGTGATTGGGGAGTCGGCTACACCTTC. The rearrangement links TRBV24-1 to TRBJ1-2; D is ambiguous. With 2 bases removed from V and 8 bases from J, the gap between germline ends came to 8 bases. From germline, CDR1 is KGHDR and CDR2 SFDVKD. CDR3 size: 12 residues.

This clonotype was observed many times. The CDR3 sequence: CASSPPGGVSDTQYF. The CDR3 DNA is TGTGCCAGCAGTCCTCCCGGGGGGGTTTCAGATACGCAGTATTTT. The genes are TRBV28 and TRBJ2-3, with TRBD2 identical over 8 bases. The germline gives CDR1 MDHEN, CDR2 SYDVKM. The CDR3 extends over 15 amino acids. Losses at the gene ends were 5 bases for V and 4 bases for J; bases not matched to a gene: 8.

This clonotype was counted a few times. This chain connects TRBV7-2 to TRBJ2-1; 8 nucleotides line up with TRBD2. The germline CDR1 and CDR2 sequences are SGHTA and FQGNSA. The CDR3 has 15 amino acids. The J segment lost 9 bases and the V segment lost 2 bases, leaving 9 bases of the junction unmatched. The CDR3 loop is CASSLSRGGAVEQFF. The CDR3 DNA sequence: TGTGCCAGCAGCTTATCACGGGGGGGGGCGGTTGAGCAGTTCTTC.

This clonotype came up many times. CDR3 bases: TGCGCCAGCAGCCCCTTTGGGGGCAGCACTGAAGCTTTCTTT. Its protein is CASSPFGGSTEAFF. This chain connects TRBV4-1 to TRBJ1-1; D is possibly TRBD1 (6 bases). The CDR3 covers 14 residues. Germline V gene sequence: CDR1 MGHRA, CDR2 YSYEKL. Trimming cost V 4 bases and J 4 bases, with 13 bases left between them.

The chain recombines TRBV20-1 with TRBJ1-2; maybe TRBD1 (6 bases). The V gene's germline CDR1 is DFQATT and CDR2 SNEGSKA (reference sequence). The germline V and J ends were trimmed by 1 base and 6 bases, with 24 bases remaining between them. CDR3 size: 17 residues. The CDR3 loop is CSARGWDKERIDNGYTF. For the CDR3, the DNA is TGCAGTGCTAGAGGATGGGACAAGGAAAGAATCGACAATGGCTACACCTTC.

This clonotype has ten or more counts. The rearrangement joins TRBV4-1 to TRBJ2-5; tentative D call: TRBD1 (7 bases). The V end lost 3 bases, the J end lost 6 bases, and 20 bases lay between the germline ends. From germline, CDR1 is MGHRA and CDR2 YSYEKL. The CDR3 runs 16 residues. The chain's CDR3 is CASSQARGETRKTQYF. The CDR3 DNA sequence: TGCGCCAGCAGCCAGGCCAGGGGGGAGACGAGAAAGACCCAGTACTTC.

At least ten counts were recorded for this clonotype. The chain has TRBV7-2 and TRBJ2-3, with 7 bases aligning to TRBD2. CDR3 length: 15 amino acids. In germline, CDR1 is SGHTA, CDR2 FQGNSA. V trimming: 5 bases; J trimming: 0 bases; junction bases outside the gene matches: 5. CDR3 residues: CASSRSGFSTDTQYF. For the CDR3, the DNA is TGTGCCAGCAGCCGTAGCGGGTTTAGCACAGATACGCAGTATTTT.

This clonotype was recorded a few times. The genes are TRBV20-1 and TRBJ2-2; D may be TRBD2 (6 bases). Between the trimmed V and J ends, which lost 3 bases and 4 bases, there was a span of 15 bases. Per germline, CDR1 DFQATT and CDR2 SNEGSKA (reference sequence). This CDR3 has 15 amino acids. The CDR3 nucleotides are TGCAGTGCTAGGGCGGGGTTCGGGGCCACCGGGGAGCTGTTTTTT. Translating it yields CSARAGFGATGELFF.

The table lists this clonotype with many counts. This sequence joins TRBV10-3 and TRBJ2-7; TRBD2 aligns across 9 bases. V lost 6 bases, J lost 3 bases, and 9 bases stayed unmatched. Germline CDR1 ENHRY, CDR2 SYGVKD. The CDR3 is made up of 15 amino acids. DNA of the CDR3: TGTGCCATCAGCGACGGGACTAGCAGGTACTACGAGCAGTACTTC. This sequence encodes CAISDGTSRYYEQYF.

This clonotype was detected many times. The V call is TRBV7-8, the J call TRBJ1-2, with D unresolved. The V end lost 2 bases, the J end lost 4 bases, and 8 bases lay between the germline ends. The CDR3 totals 13 residues. The germline V gene encodes CDR1 SGHVS and CDR2 FQNEAQ. CDR3 region: CASSLSQSYGYTF. CDR3 sequence (DNA): TGTGCCAGCAGCTTAAGCCAGTCCTATGGCTACACCTTC. The entire variable domain, with the rest obtained from reference TRBV7-8 and TRBJ1-2, is as follows: GAGVSQSPRYKVAKRGQDVALRCDPISGHVSLFWYQQALGQGPEFLTYFQNEAQLDKSGLPSDRFFAERPEGSVSTLKIQRTQQEDSAVYLCASSLSQSYGYTFGSGTRLTVV.

This clonotype has at least ten counts. The chain joins TRBV7-2 to TRBJ1-5, with unresolved D. Germline V CDR1 and CDR2: SGHTA, FQGNSA. The CDR3 totals 15 residues. The ends were cut back, 2 bases at V and 1 base at J, with 9 bases in the middle. The CDR3 sequence: CASSLKWLSNQPQHF. DNA for the CDR3: TGTGCCAGCAGCTTAAAGTGGTTGAGCAATCAGCCCCAGCATTTT.

This clonotype occurred many times. The V gene is TRBV6-5, the J gene TRBJ1-5; tentatively, D is TRBD1 (5 bases). Germline CDR1 reads MNHEY; CDR2 reads SVGAGI. CDR3 length equals 13 residues. V was clipped by 4 bases and J by 5 bases, with 9 bases between them. CDR3 protein: CASSFDRDQPQHF. The CDR3, as DNA: TGTGCCAGCAGTTTCGACAGAGATCAGCCCCAGCATTTT.

This rearrangement joins TRBV4-3 to TRBJ2-7; TRBD1 matches at 9 bases. V was clipped by 6 bases and J by 4 bases; unmatched bases: 10. The CDR3 consists of 15 residues. Germline CDR1 LGHNA, CDR2 YSLEER. The DNA for the CDR3 is TGCGCCAGCAGTCGGACCGGGACAGGGAATTACGAGCAGTACTTC. Protein: CASSRTGTGNYEQYF.

The chain is built from TRBV10-2 and TRBJ1-4; TRBD1 agrees at 10 bases. The CDR3 is 16 amino acids. V shed 7 bases, J shed 6 bases, and the junction held 11 bases outside the gene matches. Germline lookup yields CDR1 WSHSY and CDR2 SAAADI. CDR3 in DNA: TGCGCCAGCAAACCCCCCGGTGGGACAGGGGATGAAAAACTGTTTTTT. This gives the protein CASKPPGGTGDEKLFF.

In its sample, this clonotype was seen many times. V and J are TRBV5-1 and TRBJ1-1; 9 positions match TRBD1. Germline CDR1 SGHRS, CDR2 YFSETQ. The CDR3 has 15 amino acids. V dropped 1 base and J dropped 5; count of bases not matched to a gene: 6. The CDR3 DNA reads as TGCGCCAGCAGCTTGTCGGGGACAGGGAATACTGAAGCTTTCTTT. Its protein is CASSLSGTGNTEAFF.

In its sample, this clonotype was seen many times. V gene TRBV4-2 combines with J gene TRBJ1-1; 7 nucleotides match TRBD1. The CDR3 runs 14 residues. Trimming removed 0 bases from V and 4 bases from J; junction bases left unmatched: 2. Looked up from germline, CDR1 is LGHNA and CDR2 is YNFKEQ. CDR3: CASSQEGQRTEAFF. The CDR3 DNA is TGTGCCAGCAGCCAAGAGGGACAGCGCACTGAAGCTTTCTTT.